Listed below are T cell receptor beta chains from one sample, sequenced in a study of cytomegalovirus exposure and HLA in healthy donors. Profiling relied on immunoSEQ multiplex PCR, and the TCRdb table lists in-frame clones only, not all of them. This table has around 170,000 clones, roughly 80% appearing once. The sample consisted of PBMCs. All receptors come from a male donor in good health and CMV-seronegative. CDR3s include the opening cysteine and the closing phenylalanine or tryptophan. Each record gives: D gene, J gene, clone size, V gene, CDR3 protein, CDR3 DNA. D genes are given only for firm matches. Not all rows give a size; the values are once, few, many and, for expanded clones, a class.

D gene: TRBD1; J gene: TRBJ2-7; clone size: few; V gene: TRBV6-5; CDR3 protein: CASSFIDRDEQYF; CDR3 DNA: TGTGCCAGCAGTTTTATCGACAGGGACGAGCAGTACTTC
D gene: TRBD1; J gene: TRBJ1-5; clone size: NA; V gene: TRBV6-5; CDR3 protein: CASSYGQGAQPQHF; CDR3 DNA: TGTGCCAGCAGTTATGGACAGGGTGCCCAGCCCCAGCATTTT
D gene: NA; J gene: TRBJ1-1; clone size: NA; V gene: TRBV5-1; CDR3 protein: CASSITGSTMNTEAFF; CDR3 DNA: TGCGCCAGCAGTATCACAGGGAGTACAATGAACACTGAAGCTTTCTTT
D gene: NA; J gene: TRBJ1-4; clone size: NA; V gene: TRBV6-5; CDR3 protein: CASMRSTNEKLFF; CDR3 DNA: TGTGCCTCGATGCGGTCAACTAATGAAAAACTGTTTTTT
D gene: NA; J gene: TRBJ1-2; clone size: NA; V gene: TRBV15; CDR3 protein: CATSRDQQGWRGYTF; CDR3 DNA: TGTGCCACCAGCAGAGATCAACAGGGCTGGCGCGGCTACACCTTC
D gene: NA; J gene: TRBJ1-2; clone size: NA; V gene: TRBV5-4; CDR3 protein: CAVNAGGSGYGYTF; CDR3 DNA: TGTGCCGTAAATGCCGGGGGGTCCGGGTATGGCTACACCTTC
D gene: NA; J gene: TRBJ2-3; clone size: NA; V gene: TRBV6-1; CDR3 protein: CASSVGLGTDTQYF; CDR3 DNA: TGTGCCAGCAGTGTGGGCTTGGGCACAGATACGCAGTATTTT
D gene: NA; J gene: TRBJ2-7; clone size: NA; V gene: TRBV29-1; CDR3 protein: CSVPGGPGYEQYF; CDR3 DNA: TGCAGCGTCCCAGGGGGGCCGGGCTACGAGCAGTACTTC
D gene: NA; J gene: TRBJ1-3; clone size: NA; V gene: TRBV30; CDR3 protein: CAWSVGGSRGNTIYF; CDR3 DNA: TGTGCCTGGAGTGTGGGAGGGTCTCGTGGAAACACCATATATTTT
D gene: NA; J gene: TRBJ1-1; clone size: NA; V gene: TRBV6-1; CDR3 protein: CASSPQLNTEAFF; CDR3 DNA: TGTGCCAGCAGCCCGCAGTTGAACACTGAAGCTTTCTTT
D gene: NA; J gene: TRBJ2-1; clone size: NA; V gene: TRBV28; CDR3 protein: CASSFLAPGSEQFF; CDR3 DNA: TGTGCCAGCAGTTTCTTAGCCCCCGGGAGTGAGCAGTTCTTC
D gene: TRBD2; J gene: TRBJ2-1; clone size: NA; V gene: TRBV7-9; CDR3 protein: CASSLGTSGSINEQFF; CDR3 DNA: TGTGCCAGCAGCTTAGGGACTAGCGGGAGTATTAATGAGCAGTTCTTC
D gene: TRBD2; J gene: TRBJ2-5; clone size: NA; V gene: TRBV10-1; CDR3 protein: CASRRGEETQYF; CDR3 DNA: TGCGCCAGCAGGCGGGGGGAAGAGACCCAGTACTTC
D gene: NA; J gene: TRBJ2-2; clone size: NA; V gene: TRBV5-1; CDR3 protein: CASSPQLRGHTGELFF; CDR3 DNA: TGCGCCAGCAGCCCGCAGTTGCGGGGTCACACCGGGGAGCTGTTTTTT
D gene: NA; J gene: TRBJ1-1; clone size: NA; V gene: TRBV7-3; CDR3 protein: CASSSQGGTEAFF; CDR3 DNA: TGTGCCAGCAGCTCGCAAGGGGGCACTGAAGCTTTCTTT
D gene: TRBD1; J gene: TRBJ2-4; clone size: NA; V gene: TRBV11-1; CDR3 protein: CASSVRTGVAKNIQYF; CDR3 DNA: TGTGCCAGCAGCGTAAGGACAGGCGTAGCCAAAAACATTCAGTACTTC
D gene: TRBD2; J gene: TRBJ2-1; clone size: NA; V gene: TRBV15; CDR3 protein: CATSRGLAAYNEQFF; CDR3 DNA: TGTGCCACCAGCAGGGGACTAGCGGCCTACAATGAGCAGTTCTTC
D gene: NA; J gene: TRBJ2-5; clone size: NA; V gene: TRBV14; CDR3 protein: CASSQGTVTQETQYF; CDR3 DNA: TGTGCCAGCAGCCAAGGGACAGTAACCCAAGAGACCCAGTACTTC
D gene: NA; J gene: TRBJ2-1; clone size: NA; V gene: TRBV12-5; CDR3 protein: CASAGVHNEQFF; CDR3 DNA: TGTGCTAGTGCAGGGGTCCACAATGAGCAGTTCTTC
D gene: NA; J gene: TRBJ2-3; clone size: few; V gene: TRBV7-3; CDR3 protein: CASSPAGSRLDTQYF; CDR3 DNA: TGTGCCAGCAGCCCCGCCGGGTCACGACTAGATACGCAGTATTTT
D gene: NA; J gene: TRBJ1-2; clone size: NA; V gene: TRBV18; CDR3 protein: CASSPMGGDSIPFYGYTF; CDR3 DNA: TGTGCCAGCTCACCAATGGGTGGGGACTCCATCCCATTCTATGGCTACACCTTC
D gene: TRBD2; J gene: TRBJ2-7; clone size: NA; V gene: TRBV4-3; CDR3 protein: CASSLTSGGEQYF; CDR3 DNA: TGCGCCAGCAGCCTTACTAGCGGGGGCGAGCAGTACTTC
D gene: NA; J gene: TRBJ2-7; clone size: NA; V gene: TRBV28; CDR3 protein: CASSFREGAYEQYF; CDR3 DNA: TGTGCCAGCAGTTTCAGGGAAGGGGCCTACGAGCAGTACTTC
D gene: NA; J gene: TRBJ2-7; clone size: NA; V gene: TRBV4-2; CDR3 protein: CASSQERLSYEQYF; CDR3 DNA: TGTGCCAGCAGCCAAGAGCGGTTGTCCTACGAGCAGTACTTC
D gene: NA; J gene: TRBJ1-1; clone size: NA; V gene: TRBV19; CDR3 protein: CASSRPPRQGNTEAFF; CDR3 DNA: TGTGCCAGTAGTAGACCCCCGAGGCAGGGGAACACTGAAGCTTTCTTT
D gene: TRBD2; J gene: TRBJ2-7; clone size: NA; V gene: TRBV11-2; CDR3 protein: CASSLDGGSAYEQYF; CDR3 DNA: TGTGCCAGCAGCTTAGATGGCGGGAGCGCCTACGAGCAGTACTTC
D gene: TRBD1; J gene: TRBJ2-7; clone size: NA; V gene: TRBV6-5; CDR3 protein: CASSPGTASYEQYF; CDR3 DNA: TGTGCCAGCAGCCCCGGGACAGCCTCCTACGAGCAGTACTTC
D gene: NA; J gene: TRBJ2-3; clone size: once; V gene: TRBV5-1; CDR3 protein: CASSLRGTTGDTQYF; CDR3 DNA: TGCGCCAGCAGCTTGCGGGGGACTACAGGGGATACGCAGTATTTT
D gene: NA; J gene: TRBJ2-1; clone size: NA; V gene: TRBV7-9; CDR3 protein: CASIEGVYNEQFF; CDR3 DNA: TGTGCCAGCATCGAGGGAGTCTACAATGAGCAGTTCTTC
D gene: NA; J gene: TRBJ2-7; clone size: NA; V gene: TRBV6-5; CDR3 protein: CASSSRSLLTYEQYF; CDR3 DNA: TGTGCCAGCAGTTCGCGATCGCTCCTTACCTACGAGCAGTACTTC
D gene: NA; J gene: TRBJ2-7; clone size: NA; V gene: TRBV7-2; CDR3 protein: CASSPRFYEQYF; CDR3 DNA: TGTGCCAGCAGCCCTCGGTTCTACGAGCAGTACTTC
D gene: NA; J gene: TRBJ1-1; clone size: NA; V gene: TRBV6-1; CDR3 protein: CASTREWALTEAFF; CDR3 DNA: TGTGCCAGCACCAGGGAATGGGCTTTAACTGAAGCTTTCTTT
D gene: TRBD1; J gene: TRBJ2-5; clone size: NA; V gene: TRBV6-7; CDR3 protein: CASSYLRQGQVEETQYF; CDR3 DNA: TGTGCCAGCAGTTACCTAAGACAGGGTCAGGTGGAAGAGACCCAGTACTTC
D gene: NA; J gene: TRBJ2-5; clone size: NA; V gene: TRBV28; CDR3 protein: CASSFGIQETQYF; CDR3 DNA: TGTGCCAGCAGTTTCGGTATACAAGAGACCCAGTACTTC
D gene: TRBD2; J gene: TRBJ2-5; clone size: NA; V gene: TRBV4-3; CDR3 protein: CASSQEGRLGGVETQYF; CDR3 DNA: TGCGCCAGCAGCCAAGAGGGTCGGCTTGGGGGGGTAGAGACCCAGTACTTC
D gene: NA; J gene: TRBJ1-5; clone size: NA; V gene: TRBV10-3; CDR3 protein: CAISVDSDNQPQHF; CDR3 DNA: TGTGCCATCAGTGTCGACAGCGACAATCAGCCCCAGCATTTT
D gene: NA; J gene: TRBJ2-5; clone size: NA; V gene: TRBV7-8; CDR3 protein: CTSSLGTGQETQYF; CDR3 DNA: TGTACCAGCAGCTTGGGGACTGGGCAAGAGACCCAGTACTTC
D gene: TRBD1; J gene: TRBJ1-1; clone size: once; V gene: TRBV5-4; CDR3 protein: CASSLDRGRGKNTEAFF; CDR3 DNA: TGTGCCAGCAGCTTAGACAGGGGGCGAGGGAAGAACACTGAAGCTTTCTTT
D gene: TRBD2; J gene: TRBJ2-1; clone size: NA; V gene: TRBV7-9; CDR3 protein: CSSSPGTSGSIYNEQFF; CDR3 DNA: TGTTCCAGCAGCCCCGGGACTAGCGGGAGTATCTACAATGAGCAGTTCTTC
D gene: TRBD1; J gene: TRBJ1-1; clone size: few; V gene: TRBV18; CDR3 protein: CASSNTGGTEAFF; CDR3 DNA: TGTGCCAGCTCAAATACAGGGGGCACTGAAGCTTTCTTT
D gene: TRBD1; J gene: TRBJ1-1; clone size: NA; V gene: TRBV2; CDR3 protein: CASSPQGALEAFF; CDR3 DNA: TGTGCCAGCAGTCCACAGGGGGCCCTTGAAGCTTTCTTT
D gene: TRBD1; J gene: TRBJ2-1; clone size: NA; V gene: TRBV10-3; CDR3 protein: CAISSGTGDNEQFF; CDR3 DNA: TGTGCCATCAGTTCCGGGACAGGGGATAATGAGCAGTTCTTC
D gene: NA; J gene: TRBJ1-2; clone size: NA; V gene: TRBV6-5; CDR3 protein: CASSYSRVSGGYTF; CDR3 DNA: TGTGCCAGCAGTTACTCGAGGGTTTCCGGTGGCTACACCTTC
D gene: TRBD2; J gene: TRBJ2-1; clone size: NA; V gene: TRBV11-2; CDR3 protein: CASSLMTSGGANEQFF; CDR3 DNA: TGTGCCAGCAGCTTAATGACTAGCGGGGGGGCTAATGAGCAGTTCTTC
D gene: NA; J gene: TRBJ1-2; clone size: few; V gene: TRBV2; CDR3 protein: CASSDRGGYTF; CDR3 DNA: TGTGCCAGCAGTGATCGCGGTGGCTACACCTTC
D gene: TRBD1; J gene: TRBJ1-1; clone size: few; V gene: TRBV19; CDR3 protein: CASSPRQGAAEAFF; CDR3 DNA: TGTGCCAGTAGTCCGAGACAGGGGGCGGCGGAAGCTTTCTTT
D gene: TRBD1; J gene: TRBJ2-7; clone size: NA; V gene: TRBV6-5; CDR3 protein: CASRYGTGGYEQYF; CDR3 DNA: TGTGCCAGCAGATACGGGACAGGGGGCTACGAGCAGTACTTC
D gene: NA; J gene: TRBJ2-5; clone size: NA; V gene: TRBV28; CDR3 protein: CASSHQDTAGETQYF; CDR3 DNA: TGTGCCAGCAGCCATCAGGACACCGCCGGGGAGACCCAGTACTTC
D gene: TRBD2; J gene: TRBJ2-5; clone size: NA; V gene: TRBV7-3; CDR3 protein: CASSPRGLAGVGGETQYF; CDR3 DNA: TGTGCCAGCAGCCCCCGGGGGCTAGCGGGAGTCGGGGGAGAGACCCAGTACTTC
D gene: NA; J gene: TRBJ1-1; clone size: NA; V gene: TRBV5-6; CDR3 protein: CASSLGGGWAPEAFF; CDR3 DNA: TGTGCCAGCAGCTTGGGGGGAGGATGGGCGCCTGAAGCTTTCTTT
D gene: TRBD1; J gene: TRBJ1-2; clone size: NA; V gene: TRBV18; CDR3 protein: CASSPGQNYGYTF; CDR3 DNA: TGCGCCAGCTCACCGGGACAGAACTATGGCTACACCTTC
D gene: TRBD2; J gene: TRBJ2-3; clone size: NA; V gene: TRBV6-6; CDR3 protein: CASSYLAGGTDTQYF; CDR3 DNA: TGTGCCAGCAGTTACCTAGCGGGGGGCACAGATACGCAGTATTTT
D gene: TRBD2; J gene: TRBJ2-1; clone size: NA; V gene: TRBV27; CDR3 protein: CASSPGTSGRFSEQFF; CDR3 DNA: TGTGCCAGCAGTCCAGGGACTAGCGGGAGGTTCTCCGAGCAGTTCTTC
D gene: NA; J gene: TRBJ1-6; clone size: NA; V gene: TRBV14; CDR3 protein: CASSPVGLGSPLHF; CDR3 DNA: TGTGCCAGCAGCCCCGTGGGGCTCGGATCACCCCTCCACTTT
D gene: NA; J gene: TRBJ2-4; clone size: NA; V gene: TRBV5-6; CDR3 protein: CASSLGGRGKNIQYF; CDR3 DNA: TGTGCCAGCAGCTTAGGAGGCCGAGGCAAAAACATTCAGTACTTC
D gene: NA; J gene: TRBJ1-2; clone size: few; V gene: TRBV28; CDR3 protein: CASSLRAGAYGYTF; CDR3 DNA: TGTGCCAGCAGTTTAAGAGCAGGGGCCTATGGCTACACCTTC
D gene: TRBD2; J gene: TRBJ2-5; clone size: NA; V gene: TRBV7-2; CDR3 protein: CASSLSMEGGETQYF; CDR3 DNA: TGTGCCAGCAGCTTATCGATGGAGGGAGGGGAGACCCAGTACTTC